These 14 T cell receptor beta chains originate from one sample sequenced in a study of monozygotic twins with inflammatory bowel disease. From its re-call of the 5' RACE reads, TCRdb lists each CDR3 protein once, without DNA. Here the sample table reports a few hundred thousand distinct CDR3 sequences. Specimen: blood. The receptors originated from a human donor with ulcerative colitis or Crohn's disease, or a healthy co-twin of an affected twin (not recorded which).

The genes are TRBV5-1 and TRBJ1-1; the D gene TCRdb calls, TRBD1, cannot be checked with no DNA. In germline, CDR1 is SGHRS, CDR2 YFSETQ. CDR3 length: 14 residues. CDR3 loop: CASSTGQGGTEAFF.

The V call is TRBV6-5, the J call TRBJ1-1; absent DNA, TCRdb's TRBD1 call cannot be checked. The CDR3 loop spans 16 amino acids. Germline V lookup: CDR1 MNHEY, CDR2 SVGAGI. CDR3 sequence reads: CASSYHITGLRAEAFF.

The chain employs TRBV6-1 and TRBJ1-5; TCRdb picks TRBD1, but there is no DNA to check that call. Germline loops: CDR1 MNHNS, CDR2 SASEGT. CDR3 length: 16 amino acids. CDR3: CASSELTGRWYQPQHF.

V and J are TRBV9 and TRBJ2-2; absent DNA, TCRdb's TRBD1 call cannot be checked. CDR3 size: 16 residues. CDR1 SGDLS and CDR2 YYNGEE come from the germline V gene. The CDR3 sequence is CASSVPDGLPTGELFF.

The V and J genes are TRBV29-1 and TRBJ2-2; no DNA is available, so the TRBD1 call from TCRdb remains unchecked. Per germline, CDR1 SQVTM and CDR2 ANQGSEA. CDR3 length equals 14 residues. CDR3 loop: CSVEKGARTGELFF.

The chain's CDR3 is CASSLRGGSLETQYF. The chain joins TRBV28 to TRBJ2-5; the TCRdb call, TRBD1, lacks DNA for checking. Germline V gene lookup returns CDR1 MDHEN and CDR2 SYDVKM. This CDR3 region has 15 residues. Drawing the rest from reference TRBV28 and TRBJ2-5, the complete variable domain is DVKVTQSSRYLVKRTGEKVFLECVQDMDHENMFWYRQDPGLGLRLIYFSYDVKMKEKGDIPEGYSVSREKKERFSLILESASTNQTSMYLCASSLRGGSLETQYFGPGTRLLVL.

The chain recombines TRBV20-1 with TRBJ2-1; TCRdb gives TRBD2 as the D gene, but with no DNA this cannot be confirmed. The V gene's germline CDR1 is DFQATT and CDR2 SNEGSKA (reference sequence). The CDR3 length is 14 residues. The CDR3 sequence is CSARTPGTSGEQFF.

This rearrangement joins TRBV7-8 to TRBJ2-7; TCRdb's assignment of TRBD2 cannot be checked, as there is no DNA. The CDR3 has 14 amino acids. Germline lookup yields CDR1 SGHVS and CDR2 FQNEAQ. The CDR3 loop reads CASSQVVGVGEQYF.

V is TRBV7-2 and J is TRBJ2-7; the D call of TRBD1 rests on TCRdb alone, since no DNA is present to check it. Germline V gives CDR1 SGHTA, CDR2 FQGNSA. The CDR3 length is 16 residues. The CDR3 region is CASSLQGTGGYYEQYF.

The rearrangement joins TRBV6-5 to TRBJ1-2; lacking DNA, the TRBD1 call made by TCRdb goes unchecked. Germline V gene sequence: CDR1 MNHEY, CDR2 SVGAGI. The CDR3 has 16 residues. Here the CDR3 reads CASSYSAGEENYGYTF.

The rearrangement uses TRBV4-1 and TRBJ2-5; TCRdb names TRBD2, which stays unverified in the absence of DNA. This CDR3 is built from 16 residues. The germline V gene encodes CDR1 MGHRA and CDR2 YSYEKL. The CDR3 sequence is CASSHGLAGVSETQYF.

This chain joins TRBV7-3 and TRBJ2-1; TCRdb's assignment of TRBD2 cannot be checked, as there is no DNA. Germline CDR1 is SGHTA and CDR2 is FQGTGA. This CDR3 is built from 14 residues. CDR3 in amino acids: CASSLSTSGIEQFF.

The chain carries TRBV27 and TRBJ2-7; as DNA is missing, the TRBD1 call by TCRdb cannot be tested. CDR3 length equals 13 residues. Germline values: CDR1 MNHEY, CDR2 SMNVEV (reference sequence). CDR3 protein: CASTDRVSYEQYF.

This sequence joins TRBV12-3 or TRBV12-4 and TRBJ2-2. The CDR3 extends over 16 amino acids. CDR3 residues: CASTTGLSAVTGELFF.